This TCR beta chain was sequenced in a study of blood T cell repertoires in COVID-19. In germline, CDR1 is SEHNR, CDR2 FQNEAQ (reference sequence). This CDR3 spans 15 amino acids. The junction had 11 bases not matched to a gene; V was cut back by 4 bases and J by 7 bases. Clinical histories supplied by participants themselves formed the basis of cohort assignment. Only in-frame clones appear in the TCRdb table, and some are missing; sequencing was by immunoSEQ multiplex PCR. The data contain approximately 450,000 clones, roughly nine tenths of them singletons. The sequenced sample was PBMCs or T cells enriched from blood (not recorded which). The sequence derives from a man aged 25 to 40 who had recovered from COVID-19. The chain recombines TRBV7-9 with TRBJ1-2; 8 positions agree with TRBD1. The CDR3 region has the DNA TGTGCCAGCAGCTCCCAGGACAGGGATAGCAGTGGCTACACCTTC. Translated: CASSSQDRDSSGYTF. Supplemented by reference TRBV7-9 and TRBJ1-2, the full variable domain reads DTGVSQNPRHKITKRGQNVTFRCDPISEHNRLYWYRQTLGQGPEFLTYFQNEAQLEKSRLLSDRFSAERPKGSFSTLEIQRTEQGDSAMYLCASSSQDRDSSGYTFGSGTRLTVV.